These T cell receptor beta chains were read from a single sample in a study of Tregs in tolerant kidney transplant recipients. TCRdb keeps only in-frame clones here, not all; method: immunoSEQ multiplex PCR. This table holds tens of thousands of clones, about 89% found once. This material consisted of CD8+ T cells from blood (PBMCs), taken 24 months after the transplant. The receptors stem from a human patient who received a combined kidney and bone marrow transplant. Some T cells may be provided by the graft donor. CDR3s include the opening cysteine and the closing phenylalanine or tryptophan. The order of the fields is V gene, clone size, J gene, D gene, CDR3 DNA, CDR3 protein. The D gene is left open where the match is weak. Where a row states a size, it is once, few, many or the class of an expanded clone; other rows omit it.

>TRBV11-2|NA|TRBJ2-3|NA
TGTGCCAGCAGCTTTACGAGGACTATCAGGGGGGCAGATACGCAGTATTTT
CASSFTRTIRGADTQYF
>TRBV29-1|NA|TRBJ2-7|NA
TGCAGCGCCGCCGGGACTCGTGCCTACGAGCAGTACTTC
CSAAGTRAYEQYF
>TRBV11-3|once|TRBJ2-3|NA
TGTGCCAGCAGCGAGGGGGAAGGGTGGTATTTT
CASSEGEGWYF
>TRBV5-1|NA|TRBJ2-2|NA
TGCGCCAGCAGCTTTTCCAGGCCGACCGGGGAGCTGTTTTTT
CASSFSRPTGELFF
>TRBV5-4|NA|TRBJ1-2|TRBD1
TGTGCCAGCAGCTTGCGGGGACAGTTCTATGGCTACACCTTC
CASSLRGQFYGYTF
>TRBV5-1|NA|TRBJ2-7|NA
TGCGCCAGCAGCCAGGGACAAGGACGTTCCGGCTACGAGCAGTACTTC
CASSQGQGRSGYEQYF
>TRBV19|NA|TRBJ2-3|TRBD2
TGTGCCAGTAGTGAGACTAGCGGGGTAGGGACAGATACGCAGTATTTT
CASSETSGVGTDTQYF
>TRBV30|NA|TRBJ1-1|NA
TGTGCCTGGAGCCATCCCACTGAAGCTTTCTTT
CAWSHPTEAFF
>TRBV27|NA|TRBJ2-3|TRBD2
TGTGCCAGCAGTCCCCTAGCGGGGGGTTCGGATACGCAGTATTTT
CASSPLAGGSDTQYF
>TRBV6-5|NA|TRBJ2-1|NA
TGTGCCAGCAGTCTCAGCGGGCGCGAGCAGTTCTTC
CASSLSGREQFF
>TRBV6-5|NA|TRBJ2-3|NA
TGTGCCAGCAGTTACTCGGGTGTGGCGGGAGATACGCAGTATTTT
CASSYSGVAGDTQYF
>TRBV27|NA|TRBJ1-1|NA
TGTGCCAGCAGTTTCATCAGGGGCTCGGGTGAAGCTTTCTTT
CASSFIRGSGEAFF
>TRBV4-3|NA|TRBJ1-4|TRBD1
TGCGCCAGCAGCCTGGGACAGGGGAACGAAAAACTGTTTTTT
CASSLGQGNEKLFF
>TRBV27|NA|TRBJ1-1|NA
TGTGCCAGCAGTTTATACTGGACAGACCTCATGAACACTGAAGCTTTCTTT
CASSLYWTDLMNTEAFF
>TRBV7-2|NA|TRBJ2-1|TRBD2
TGTGCCAGCAGCTTATACTGGCGGGGGGGTTCGGATGAGCAGTTCTTC
CASSLYWRGGSDEQFF
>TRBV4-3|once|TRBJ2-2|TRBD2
TGCGCCAGCACCCCGGGACTAGCAACCGGGGAGCTGTTTTTT
CASTPGLATGELFF
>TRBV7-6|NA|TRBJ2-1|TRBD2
TGTGCCAGCAGCTTAGTACTAGCGGGGGAGAGCTCCTACAATGAGCAGTTCTTC
CASSLVLAGESSYNEQFF
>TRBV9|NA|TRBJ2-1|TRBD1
TGTGCCAGCAGCGGAACTGACAGGGGAAAAACCTACAATGAGCAGTTCTTC
CASSGTDRGKTYNEQFF
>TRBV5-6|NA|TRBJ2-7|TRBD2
TGTGCCAGCAGCTACGGACTAGGGGCCTACGAGCAGTACTTC
CASSYGLGAYEQYF
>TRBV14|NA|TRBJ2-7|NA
TGTGCCAGCAGCCAAGGCGGGTACGAGCAGTACTTC
CASSQGGYEQYF
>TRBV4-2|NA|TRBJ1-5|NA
TGTGCCAGCAGCCAAGAGGGGCATAGCAATCAGCCCCAGCATTTT
CASSQEGHSNQPQHF
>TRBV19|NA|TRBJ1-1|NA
TGTGCCAGTTCCAGGACAGCGAACACTGAAGCTTTCTTT
CASSRTANTEAFF
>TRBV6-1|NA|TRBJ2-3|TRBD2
TGTGCCAGCAGTGGACCCTCGACTAGCGGGGGGGCGGATACGCAGTATTTT
CASSGPSTSGGADTQYF
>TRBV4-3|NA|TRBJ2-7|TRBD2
TGCGCCAGCAGCCAAGAAATGGCGGGAGCTTCGGGCTACTACGAGCAGTACTTC
CASSQEMAGASGYYEQYF
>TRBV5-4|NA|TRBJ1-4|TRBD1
TGTGCCAGCAGCTTCACAGGGGGCACCGAAAAACTGTTTTTT
CASSFTGGTEKLFF